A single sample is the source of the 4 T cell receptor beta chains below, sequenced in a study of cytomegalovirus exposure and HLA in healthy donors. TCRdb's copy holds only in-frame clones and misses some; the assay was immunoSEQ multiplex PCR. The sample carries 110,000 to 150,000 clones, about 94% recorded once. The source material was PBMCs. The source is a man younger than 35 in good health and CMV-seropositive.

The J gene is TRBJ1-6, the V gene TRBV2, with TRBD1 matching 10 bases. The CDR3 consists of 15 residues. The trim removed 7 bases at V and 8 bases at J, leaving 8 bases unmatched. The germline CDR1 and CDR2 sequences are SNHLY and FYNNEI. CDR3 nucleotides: TGTGCCAGCACTCGGACAGGGGGTCAGGATTCACCCCTCCACTTT. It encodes CASTRTGGQDSPLHF.

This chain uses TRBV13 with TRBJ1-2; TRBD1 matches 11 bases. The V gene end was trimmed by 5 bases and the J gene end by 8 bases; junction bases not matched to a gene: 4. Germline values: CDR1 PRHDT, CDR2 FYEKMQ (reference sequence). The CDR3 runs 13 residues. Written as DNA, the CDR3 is TGTGCCAGCAGCCAGGACAGGGGGCAAGGCTACACCTTC. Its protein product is CASSQDRGQGYTF.

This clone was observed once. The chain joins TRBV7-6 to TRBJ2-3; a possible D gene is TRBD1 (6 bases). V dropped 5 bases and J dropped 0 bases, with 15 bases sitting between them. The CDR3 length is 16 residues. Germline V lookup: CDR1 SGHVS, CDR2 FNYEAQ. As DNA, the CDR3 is TGTGCCAGCAGCCCAGGACAGCTTCGTAGCACAGATACGCAGTATTTT. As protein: CASSPGQLRSTDTQYF.

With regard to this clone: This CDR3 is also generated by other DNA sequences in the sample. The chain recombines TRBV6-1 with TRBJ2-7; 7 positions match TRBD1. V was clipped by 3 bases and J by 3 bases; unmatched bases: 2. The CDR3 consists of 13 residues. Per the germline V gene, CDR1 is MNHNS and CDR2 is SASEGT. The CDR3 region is CASSEGTVYEQYF. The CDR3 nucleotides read TGTGCCAGCAGTGAGGGGACAGTCTACGAGCAGTACTTC.